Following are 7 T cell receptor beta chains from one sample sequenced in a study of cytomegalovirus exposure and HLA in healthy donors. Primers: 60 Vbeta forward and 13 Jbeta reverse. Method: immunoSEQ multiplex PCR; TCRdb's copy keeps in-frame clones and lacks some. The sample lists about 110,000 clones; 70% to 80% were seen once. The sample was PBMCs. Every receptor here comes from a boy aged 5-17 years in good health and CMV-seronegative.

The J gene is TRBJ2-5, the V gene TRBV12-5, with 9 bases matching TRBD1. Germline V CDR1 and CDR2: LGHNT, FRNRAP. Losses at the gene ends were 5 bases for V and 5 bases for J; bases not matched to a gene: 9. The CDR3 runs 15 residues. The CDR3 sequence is CASGTGQGRGETQYF. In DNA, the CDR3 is TGTGCTAGTGGTACAGGACAGGGGCGGGGGGAGACCCAGTACTTC. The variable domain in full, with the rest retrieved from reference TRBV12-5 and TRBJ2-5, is DARVTQTPRHKVTEMGQEVTMRCQPILGHNTVFWYRQTMMQGLELLAYFRNRAPLDDSGMPKDRFSAEMPDATLATLKIQPSEPRDSAVYFCASGTGQGRGETQYFGPGTRLLVL.

The chain's CDR3 is CASSVTPGQNNNEQFF. The CDR3 region has the DNA TGTGCCAGCAGTGTCACGCCGGGACAGAACAACAATGAGCAGTTCTTC. The rearrangement joins TRBV28 to TRBJ2-1; TRBD1 agrees at 7 bases. The CDR3 covers 16 residues. V lost 5 bases to trimming and J lost 5 bases; unmatched junction nucleotides: 12. CDR1 and CDR2 from the germline V gene are MDHEN and SYDVKM.

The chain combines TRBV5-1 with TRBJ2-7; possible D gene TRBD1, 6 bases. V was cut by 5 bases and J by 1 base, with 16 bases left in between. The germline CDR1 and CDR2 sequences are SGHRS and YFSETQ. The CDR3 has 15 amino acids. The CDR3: CASRILTGSSYEQYF. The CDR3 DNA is TGCGCCAGCAGGATATTGACAGGTAGTTCCTACGAGCAGTACTTC.

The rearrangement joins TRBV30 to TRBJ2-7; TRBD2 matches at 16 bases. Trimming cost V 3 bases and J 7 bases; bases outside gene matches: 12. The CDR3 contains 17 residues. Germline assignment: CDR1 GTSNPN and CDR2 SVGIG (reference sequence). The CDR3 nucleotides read TGTGCCTGGAGGGATCCGGGACTAGCGGGAGGGCGTGGAGAGCAGTACTTC. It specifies CAWRDPGLAGGRGEQYF.

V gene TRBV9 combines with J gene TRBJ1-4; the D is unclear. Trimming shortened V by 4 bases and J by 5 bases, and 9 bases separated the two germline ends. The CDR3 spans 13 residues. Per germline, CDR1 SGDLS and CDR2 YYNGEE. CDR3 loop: CASSPRVNEKLFF. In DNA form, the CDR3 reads TGTGCCAGCAGCCCCCGAGTCAATGAAAAACTGTTTTTT.

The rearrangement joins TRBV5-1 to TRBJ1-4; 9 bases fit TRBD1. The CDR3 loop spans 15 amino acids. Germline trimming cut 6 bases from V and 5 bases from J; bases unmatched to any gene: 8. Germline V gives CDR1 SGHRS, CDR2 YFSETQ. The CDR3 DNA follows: TGCGCCAGCACTTCGACCGGGACAGGGAATGAAAAACTGTTTTTT. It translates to CASTSTGTGNEKLFF.

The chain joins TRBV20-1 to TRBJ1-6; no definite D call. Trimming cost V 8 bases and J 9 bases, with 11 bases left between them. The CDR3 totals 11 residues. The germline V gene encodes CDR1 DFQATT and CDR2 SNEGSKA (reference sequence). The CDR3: CSPGWISPLHF. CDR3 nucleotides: TGCAGTCCCGGGTGGATTTCACCCCTCCACTTT.